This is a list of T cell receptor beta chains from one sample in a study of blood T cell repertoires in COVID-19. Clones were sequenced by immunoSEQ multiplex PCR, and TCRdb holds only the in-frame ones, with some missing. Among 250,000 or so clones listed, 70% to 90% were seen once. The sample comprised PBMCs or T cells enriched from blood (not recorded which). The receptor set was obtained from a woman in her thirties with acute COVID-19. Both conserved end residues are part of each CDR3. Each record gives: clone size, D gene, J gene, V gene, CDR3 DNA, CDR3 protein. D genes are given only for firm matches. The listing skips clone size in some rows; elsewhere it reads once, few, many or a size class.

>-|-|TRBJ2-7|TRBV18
TGTGCCAGCTCACGGGCGAGTGATGCTTCACGGCAGTACTTC
CASSRASDASRQYF
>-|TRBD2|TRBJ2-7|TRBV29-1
TGCAGCGTTGTGTGGGTAACGCGGGCGGGAGGAATCGACGAGCAGTACTTC
CSVVWVTRAGGIDEQYF
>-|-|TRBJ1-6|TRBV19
TGTGCCAGTAGTCCCCTCAGTGAGGTTACACCCCTCCACTTT
CASSPLSEVTPLHF
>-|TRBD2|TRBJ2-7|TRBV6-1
TGTGCCAGCAGTGAATCAAGACTAGCGGGGGCCTACGAGCAGTACTTC
CASSESRLAGAYEQYF
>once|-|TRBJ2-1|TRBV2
TGTGCCAGCAGTGAAGCGGAGATCAATGAGCAGTTCTTC
CASSEAEINEQFF
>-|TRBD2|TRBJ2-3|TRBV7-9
TGTGCCAGCAGCTTATTAGCGGGCTCTAGCACAGATACGCAGTATTTT
CASSLLAGSSTDTQYF
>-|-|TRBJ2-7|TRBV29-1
TGCAGCGTTGAACTGGCCTCAGAGCGGACTCCCTACGAGCAGTACTTC
CSVELASERTPYEQYF
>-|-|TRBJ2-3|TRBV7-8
TGTGCCAGCAGCTTAGTTTTGAGGGATACGCAGTATTTT
CASSLVLRDTQYF
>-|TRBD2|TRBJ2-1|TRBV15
TGTGCCACCAGCAGAGAAGGGACTAGTGTTAATGAGCAGTTCTTC
CATSREGTSVNEQFF
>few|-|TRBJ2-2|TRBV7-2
TGTGCCAGCAGCTTATTTTTGGAGGGGCTTGCCGGGGAGCTGTTTTTT
CASSLFLEGLAGELFF
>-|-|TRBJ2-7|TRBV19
TGTGCCAGTAGTAGCCAGGGGAACGAGCAGTACTTC
CASSSQGNEQYF
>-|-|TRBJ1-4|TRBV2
TGTGCCTCCTCGGGGGGTGAAAAACTGTTTTTT
CASSGGEKLFF
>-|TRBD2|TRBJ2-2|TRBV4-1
TGCGCCAGCAGCCCCCAAAGCGGGAGGTACACCGGGGAGCTGTTTTTT
CASSPQSGRYTGELFF
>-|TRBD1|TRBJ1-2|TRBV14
TGTGCCACCAGGGGGGACAGGGTTTTCTACACCTTC
CATRGDRVFYTF
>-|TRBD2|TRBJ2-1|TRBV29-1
TGCAGCGTTGCCCTTAGCGGGAGTTTTAGGAGGGATGAGCAGTTCTTC
CSVALSGSFRRDEQFF
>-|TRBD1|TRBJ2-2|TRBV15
TGTGCCACAGGAATCGGGACAGGGATCGGGGAGCTGTTTTTT
CATGIGTGIGELFF
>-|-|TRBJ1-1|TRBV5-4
TGTGCCAGCAGCTTAGATACAGGGCTCATGAACACTGAAGCTTTCTTT
CASSLDTGLMNTEAFF